The clone carrying this T cell receptor (beta chain) was seen a few times. The assay was immunoSEQ multiplex PCR, and TCRdb's table has in-frame clones only and misses some. In the table there are 130,000 to 150,000 clones, 80% to 95% of which are singletons. This sample is drawn from a study of cytomegalovirus exposure and HLA in healthy donors. Germline V gene lookup returns CDR1 LGHNT and CDR2 FRNRAP. This CDR3 spans 13 amino acids. The germline V and J ends were trimmed by 1 base and 3 bases, with 6 bases remaining between them. The gene calls are TRBV12-5 and TRBJ1-1; the D gene is possibly TRBD1 (5 bases). This TCR was sampled from a young man in good health and CMV-seronegative. What was sequenced was PBMCs. The CDR3 DNA sequence: TGTGCTAGTGGTTTGGAAGGGGACACTGAAGCTTTCTTT. Translation: CASGLEGDTEAFF.